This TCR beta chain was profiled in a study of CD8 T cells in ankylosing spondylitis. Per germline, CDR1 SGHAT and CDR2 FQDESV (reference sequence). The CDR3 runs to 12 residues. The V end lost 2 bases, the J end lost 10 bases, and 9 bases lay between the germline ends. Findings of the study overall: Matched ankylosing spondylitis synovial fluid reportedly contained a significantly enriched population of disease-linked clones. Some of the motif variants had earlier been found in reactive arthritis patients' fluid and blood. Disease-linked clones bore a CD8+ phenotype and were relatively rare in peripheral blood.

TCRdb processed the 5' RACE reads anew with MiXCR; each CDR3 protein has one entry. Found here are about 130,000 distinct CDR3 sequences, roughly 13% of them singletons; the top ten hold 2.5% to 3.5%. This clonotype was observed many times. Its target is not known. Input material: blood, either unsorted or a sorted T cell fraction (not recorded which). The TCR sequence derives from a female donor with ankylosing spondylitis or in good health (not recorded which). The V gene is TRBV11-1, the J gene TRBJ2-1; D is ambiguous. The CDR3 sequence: CASSLRSHEQFF. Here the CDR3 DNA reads TGTGCCAGCAGCTTAAGGTCCCACGAGCAGTTCTTC.